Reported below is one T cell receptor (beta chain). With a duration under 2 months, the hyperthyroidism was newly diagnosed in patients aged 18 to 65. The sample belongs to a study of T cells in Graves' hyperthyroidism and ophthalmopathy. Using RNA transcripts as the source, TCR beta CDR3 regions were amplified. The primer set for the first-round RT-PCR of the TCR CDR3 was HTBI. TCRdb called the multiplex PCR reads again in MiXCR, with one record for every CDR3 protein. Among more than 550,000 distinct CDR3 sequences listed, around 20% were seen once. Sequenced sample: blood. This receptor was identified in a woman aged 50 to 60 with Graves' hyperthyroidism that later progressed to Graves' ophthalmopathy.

CDR3 nucleotide sequence: TGTGCCAGTAGTATCCCCCTCGACAGGTCCTCTGGAAACACCATATATTTT. It specifies CASSIPLDRSSGNTIYF. The chain employs TRBV19 and TRBJ1-3, with D tentatively TRBD1 (6 bases). Trimming pared 3 bases from V and 0 bases from J, leaving 15 bases between. There are 17 residues in the CDR3. Germline loops: CDR1 LNHDA, CDR2 SQIVND (reference sequence).